The clone carrying this T cell receptor beta chain was recorded many times. The CDR3 is made up of 13 amino acids. Germline-derived CDR1 and CDR2 are DFQATT and SNEGSKA (reference sequence). The ends were cut back, 5 bases at V and 5 bases at J, with 16 bases in the middle. The record originates from a study of T cells in Graves' hyperthyroidism and ophthalmopathy. Overall study: The initial diagnosis was the point when peripheral blood was collected, ahead of any treatment.

The TCR beta CDR3 regions underwent amplification using RNA transcripts as the source. Initially, a first-round RT-PCR of the TCR CDR3 employed the HTBI primer set. TCRdb processed the multiplex PCR reads anew with MiXCR; each CDR3 protein has one entry. Of 270,000 or so distinct CDR3 sequences in the sample, less than 30% were seen once. Diagnostic decisions used clinical symptoms, serum thyroxine and TRAb, thyroid ultrasound and orbital computed tomography. This sequence originates from a man between 35 and 55 years old with Graves' hyperthyroidism that later progressed to Graves' ophthalmopathy. Sequenced sample: blood. The J gene is TRBJ2-7, the V gene TRBV20-1; D not resolved. CDR3 residues: CSAPPRETDEQYF. CDR3 sequence (DNA): TGCAGTGCTCCCCCAAGGGAAACGGACGAGCAGTACTTC.